The present T cell receptor (beta chain) was sequenced within a study of vaccination and CD4 T cells after COVID-19. Overall study context: Four females and six males made up the convalescents, with two Hispanic. The cells in question were stimulated using overlapping spike peptides derived from SARS-CoV-2, HCoV-NL63, HCoV-OC43 and HCoV-229E. As control conditions, cultures were given either a CEFX pool serving as positive control, an HIV-1 Nef pool, or no peptide at all.

The treatment here: roughly nine-day PBMC culture with coronavirus spike peptide pools or control peptides (ViraFEST assay). Patients returned positive PCR results between March and December 2020, earlier than US Alpha, Beta and Delta variants. The CDR3 covers 15 residues. Per germline, CDR1 SGHTA and CDR2 FQGTGA. Comments on this clonotype: Its specificity is unknown. One junction end does not reproduce the germline sequence, and a read error may be involved.

The Oncomine TCR Beta short-read assay sequenced DNA from cultured CD4+ T cells. TCRdb re-called the PCR reads with MiXCR, one entry per CDR3 protein. The repertoire holds roughly 20,000 distinct CDR3 sequences, with about 38% as singletons. The sequenced sample was CD4+ T cells from blood, cultured in vitro, obtained before SARS-CoV-2 vaccination. This TCR was sampled from a human donor who had recovered from COVID-19. This chain uses TRBV7-3 with TRBJ1-6; no firm D call. The CDR3 loop is CASSLTGVGNSPLHF. The CDR3 DNA reads TGTGCCAGCAGCCTAACGGGAGTGGGAAATTCACCCCTCCACTTT.